This T cell receptor (beta chain) stems from a study of blood T cell repertoires in COVID-19. As for the study in general: Researchers got acute and convalescent COVID-19 samples from the United States, Italy and Spain.

The CDR3 is made up of 15 amino acids. Germline loops: CDR1 KGHSH, CDR2 LQKENI. V was trimmed by 5 bases and J by 7 bases, leaving 15 bases between them. Those who participated ranged in age from roughly 18 to 90 years and resided in 24 US areas. The assay was immunoSEQ multiplex PCR, and TCRdb's table has in-frame clones only and misses some. The repertoire holds about 350,000 clones, with almost 90% as singletons. Only one count was recorded for this clone. The source material was PBMCs or T cells enriched from blood (not recorded which). This chain joins TRBV18 and TRBJ1-6; D possibly corresponds to TRBD1 (6 bases). The receptor's source is a woman aged 30 to 39 who had been exposed to COVID-19. CDR3: CASSAQGRENSPLHF. Here the CDR3 DNA reads TGTGCCAGCTCAGCACAGGGAAGGGAGAATTCACCCCTCCACTTT. Together with reference TRBV18 and TRBJ1-6, the CDR3 gives the full variable domain: NAGVMQNPRHLVRRRGQEARLRCSPMKGHSHVYWYRQLPEEGLKFMVYLQKENIIDESGMPKERFSAEFPKEGPSILRIQQVVRGDSAAYFCASSAQGRENSPLHFGNGTRLTVT.